The rows below give T cell receptor beta chains drawn from one sample of a study of OX40 agonist ivuxolimab in advanced cancers. Sequencing was performed with immunoSEQ multiplex PCR; in TCRdb, only in-frame clones are kept and a portion is missing. Among about 31,000 clones listed, more than 70% were seen once. The input for sequencing was CD4+ or CD8+ T cells sorted from blood, taken in a trial of the OX40 agonist ivuxolimab. Receptors originate from an adult with an advanced solid tumor such as melanoma, head and neck, liver or kidney cancer. The CDR3 runs from the conserved cysteine through the conserved F or W. D genes are given only for firm matches. The size field is filled for only some rows; it gives once, few, many or a size class.

CDR3 protein,CDR3 DNA,J gene,V gene,D gene,clone size
CASKSNWVQETQYF,TGCGCCAGCAAATCTAACTGGGTCCAAGAGACCCAGTACTTC,TRBJ2-5,TRBV5-1,.,.
CASSPWTSPISDTQYF,TGTGCCAGCAGCCCCTGGACTAGTCCTATTAGCGATACGCAGTATTTT,TRBJ2-3,TRBV7-6,TRBD2,.
CASSLALLGTDTQYF,TGTGCCAGCAGCTTAGCGCTTCTGGGAACAGATACGCAGTATTTT,TRBJ2-3,TRBV7-2,.,.
CASSLRLAVEADTQYF,TGCGCCAGCAGCTTGCGACTAGCGGTCGAGGCAGATACGCAGTATTTT,TRBJ2-3,TRBV5-1,TRBD2,.
CASSLFSTPPYEQYF,TGTGCCAGCAGTTTATTCAGTACACCTCCCTACGAGCAGTACTTC,TRBJ2-7,TRBV27,.,few
CSAMSQADYEQYF,TGCAGCGCTATGAGCCAGGCCGACTACGAGCAGTACTTC,TRBJ2-7,TRBV29-1,.,once
CASSANYNEQFF,TGCGCCAGTAGCGCAAACTACAATGAGCAGTTCTTC,TRBJ2-1,TRBV5-1,.,.
CASSRTSGSEQFF,TGTGCCAGCAGTAGGACTAGCGGGAGTGAACAGTTCTTC,TRBJ2-1,TRBV2,TRBD2,.
CASSPGALPDQPQHF,TGTGCCAGTAGTCCGGGGGCCCTCCCTGATCAGCCCCAGCATTTT,TRBJ1-5,TRBV19,.,.
CASSDLQGSGLGYNEQFF,TGCGCCAGCAGTGATTTACAGGGATCGGGTCTAGGCTACAATGAGCAGTTCTTC,TRBJ2-1,TRBV10-1,.,.
CASSPVSPGTSGNTIYF,TGTGCCAGCTCACCAGTAAGTCCCGGAACCTCTGGAAACACCATATATTTT,TRBJ1-3,TRBV18,.,.
CSVVRTGGTEAFF,TGCAGCGTTGTTAGGACCGGGGGGACTGAAGCTTTCTTT,TRBJ1-1,TRBV29-1,.,once
CASSPAGGYTIYF,TGCGCCAGCAGCCCCGCGGGAGGGTACACCATATATTTT,TRBJ1-3,TRBV4-1,.,.
CASFLSGRGHEQYF,TGTGCCAGCTTCCTTAGCGGGAGAGGCCACGAGCAGTACTTC,TRBJ2-7,TRBV21-1,.,.
CASSSGLYGTSGRGNEQFF,TGCGCCAGCAGCTCGGGACTATACGGGACTAGCGGGAGAGGGAATGAGCAGTTCTTC,TRBJ2-1,TRBV5-1,TRBD2,.
CATSRTVSGRGTDTQYF,TGTGCCACCAGCAGAACCGTTAGCGGGAGAGGAACAGATACGCAGTATTTT,TRBJ2-3,TRBV15,TRBD2,.
CSLGASGSGDTQYF,TGCAGCCTTGGGGCTAGCGGGAGTGGAGATACGCAGTATTTT,TRBJ2-3,TRBV29-1,TRBD2,.
CASRGPGRGYEQYF,TGTGCCAGCCGCGGGCCGGGCAGGGGCTACGAGCAGTACTTC,TRBJ2-7,TRBV28,.,.
CASSPDSGNEQFF,TGTGCCAGCTCACCGGATAGCGGGAATGAGCAGTTCTTC,TRBJ2-1,TRBV18,TRBD2,.
CATRSGRAYNEQFF,TGTGCCACCCGGAGCGGGAGAGCGTACAATGAGCAGTTCTTC,TRBJ2-1,TRBV27,TRBD2,.
CASSFADSRGTF,TGTGCCAGCAGTTTTGCAGATTCACGGGGGACCTTC,TRBJ1-2,TRBV28,.,.
CASSIPLGPANYGYTF,TGTGCCAGTAGTATTCCCCTCGGACCCGCAAACTATGGCTACACCTTC,TRBJ1-2,TRBV19,.,.
CASSSRNSPLHF,TGTGCCAGCAGCTCTAGGAATTCACCCCTCCACTTT,TRBJ1-6,TRBV13,.,.
CASSQRADTEAFF,TGTGCCAGCAGCCAAAGGGCGGACACTGAAGCTTTCTTT,TRBJ1-1,TRBV7-6,.,.
CASSAGRGFSSYEQYF,TGTGCCAGCAGTGCCGGACGGGGGTTCTCCTCCTACGAGCAGTACTTC,TRBJ2-7,TRBV28,.,.
CASSQDGRAGNEQFF,TGTGCTAGCAGCCAGGACGGGAGGGCGGGAAATGAGCAGTTCTTC,TRBJ2-1,TRBV7-7,TRBD2,.
CASSSGRSNEKLFF,TGTGCCAGCTCATCAGGACGTAGTAATGAAAAACTGTTTTTT,TRBJ1-4,TRBV18,.,.
CASSLVRDGFTGELFF,TGCGCCAGCAGCTTGGTGAGGGACGGTTTTACCGGGGAGCTGTTTTTT,TRBJ2-2,TRBV5-1,.,.
CASSLIQGSGELFF,TGTGCCAGCAGCTTGATTCAGGGATCCGGGGAGCTGTTTTTT,TRBJ2-2,TRBV11-3,.,.
CASSLGRSSSYNEQFF,TGTGCCAGCAGCTTAGGGAGGTCCAGCTCCTACAATGAGCAGTTCTTC,TRBJ2-1,TRBV7-9,.,.
CASTVIVGTGELFF,TGTGCCAGTACGGTGATAGTAGGCACCGGGGAGCTGTTTTTT,TRBJ2-2,TRBV19,.,.
CASSLRTSTSYEQYF,TGTGCCAGTAGTCTCCGGACTAGCACCTCCTACGAGCAGTACTTC,TRBJ2-7,TRBV19,TRBD2,.
CASSLSSGVGAGLAKNIQYF,TGCGCCAGCAGCTTGTCGAGCGGGGTAGGAGCGGGACTAGCCAAAAACATTCAGTACTTC,TRBJ2-4,TRBV5-1,TRBD2,.
CASSLAFSGNTIYF,TGTGCCAGCAGCTTAGCATTCTCTGGAAACACCATATATTTT,TRBJ1-3,TRBV7-9,.,.
CASSRPLPGTEAFF,TGTGCCAGCAGCCGGCCCCTCCCGGGAACTGAAGCTTTCTTT,TRBJ1-1,TRBV14,.,few
CASSGPYTF,TGTGCCAGCAGCGGCCCCTACACCTTC,TRBJ1-2,TRBV2,.,few
CATKLDANSYEQYF,TGTGCCACGAAACTAGATGCCAACTCCTACGAGCAGTACTTC,TRBJ2-7,TRBV15,.,.
CSVRGDRGYTF,TGCAGTGTTCGGGGTGACCGAGGCTACACCTTC,TRBJ1-2,TRBV20-1,.,.
CASSQVDLISYNEQFF,TGCGCCAGCAGCCAAGTAGACTTGATCTCCTACAATGAGCAGTTCTTC,TRBJ2-1,TRBV4-1,.,.